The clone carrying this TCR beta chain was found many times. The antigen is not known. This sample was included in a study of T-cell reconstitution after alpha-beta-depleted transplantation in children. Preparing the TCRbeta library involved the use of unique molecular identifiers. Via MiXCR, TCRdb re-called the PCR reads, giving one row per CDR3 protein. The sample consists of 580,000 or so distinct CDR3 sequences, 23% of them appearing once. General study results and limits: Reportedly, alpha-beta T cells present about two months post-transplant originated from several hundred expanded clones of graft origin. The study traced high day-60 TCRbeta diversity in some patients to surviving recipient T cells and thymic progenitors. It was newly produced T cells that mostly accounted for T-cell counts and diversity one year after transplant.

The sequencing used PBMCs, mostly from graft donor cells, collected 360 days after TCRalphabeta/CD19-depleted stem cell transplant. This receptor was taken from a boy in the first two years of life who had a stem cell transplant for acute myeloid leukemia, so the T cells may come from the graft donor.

In DNA form, the CDR3 reads TGTGCCAGCAGTTACTCGAAGGAGACCCAGTACTTC. Its protein is CASSYSKETQYF. This chain joins TRBV6-5 and TRBJ2-5, with D uncertain. In germline, CDR1 is MNHEY, CDR2 SVGAGI. V was pared by 0 bases and J by 5 bases, with 4 bases between. The length of the CDR3 is 12 residues.